The clone carrying this TCR beta chain was recorded at least ten times. This sample was included in a study of T cells in Graves' hyperthyroidism and ophthalmopathy. Amplification of TCR beta CDR3 regions used RNA as the template. In the first-round RT-PCR of the TCR CDR3, the HTBI primer set was used. TCRdb re-called the multiplex PCR reads through MiXCR, storing one row per CDR3 protein. The sample carries under 450,000 distinct CDR3 sequences, 15% to 19% recorded once. The germline V gene has CDR1 KGHSH and CDR2 LQKENI. Trimming took off 3 bases at V and 0 bases at J, with 9 bases between the two ends. The CDR3 covers 15 residues.

The chain couples TRBV18 to TRBJ2-4; D gene uncertain. The sample consisted of blood. The sequence was obtained from a woman aged 18-29 years with Graves' hyperthyroidism. CDR3 DNA: TGTGCCAGCTCACCGTCTGTGCTAGCCAAAAACATTCAGTACTTC. Amino acids: CASSPSVLAKNIQYF.